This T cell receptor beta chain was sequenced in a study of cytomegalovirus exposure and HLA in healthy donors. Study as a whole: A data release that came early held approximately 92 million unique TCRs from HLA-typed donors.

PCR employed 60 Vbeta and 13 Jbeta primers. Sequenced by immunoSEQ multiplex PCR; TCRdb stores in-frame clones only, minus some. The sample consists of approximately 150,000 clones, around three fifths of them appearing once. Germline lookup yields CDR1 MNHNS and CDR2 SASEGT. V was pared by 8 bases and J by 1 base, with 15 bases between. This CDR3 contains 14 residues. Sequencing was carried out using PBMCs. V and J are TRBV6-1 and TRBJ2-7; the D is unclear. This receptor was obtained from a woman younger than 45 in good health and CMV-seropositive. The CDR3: CASLPNPGSYEQYF. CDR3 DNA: TGTGCCAGCCTCCCCAACCCCGGGTCCTACGAGCAGTACTTC.